This TCR beta chain was sequenced during a study of T cells after yellow fever vaccination. Conversion of TCR transcripts into cDNA relied on 5'RACE template switching, which added a universal primer site and UMIs. MiXCR was run by TCRdb on the 5' RACE reads, yielding one entry per CDR3 protein. The data hold a few hundred thousand distinct CDR3 sequences, with roughly 6.8% observed a single time. Germline V gene lookup returns CDR1 DFQATT and CDR2 SNEGSKA (reference sequence). The CDR3 has 16 amino acids. The V and J ends lost 0 bases and 4 bases, in that order; junction bases with no gene match: 8.

The sample was PBMCs, taken about 49 days after the first yellow fever vaccination. The chain employs TRBV20-1 and TRBJ2-2, with TRBD1 matching over 7 bases. This sequence originates from a man between 18 and 35 years old who received the YFV17D yellow fever vaccine. The CDR3 DNA reads as TGCAGTGCTAGAGATTTGCGGACAGGTGGCACCGGGGAGCTGTTTTTT. This sequence encodes CSARDLRTGGTGELFF.